These 21 T cell receptor beta chains were sequenced from one sample in a study of shared clonotypes between healthy human individuals. The data were produced by immunoSEQ multiplex PCR, yet TCRdb's version contains in-frame clones alone and is incomplete. The sample lists about 1.1 million clones, 70% to 80% occurring once. Sequencing was done on a sample of memory CD4+ T cells from PBMCs. As for subset: CD45RA-negative fraction. Receptor source: a man younger than 30 in good health. Some clones in this sample may be carry-over from other donors' samples.

The V and J genes are TRBV7-2 and TRBJ2-2; D call uncertain. Trimming took 1 base from V and 1 from J, leaving 1 base between them. This CDR3 contains 13 residues. Germline V gene sequence: CDR1 SGHTA, CDR2 FQGNSA. The chain's CDR3 is CASSLENTGELFF. Written as DNA, the CDR3 is TGTGCCAGCAGCTTAGAGAACACCGGGGAGCTGTTTTTT. The full variable domain, completed using reference TRBV7-2 and TRBJ2-2, is GAGVSQSPSNKVTEKGKDVELRCDPISGHTALYWYRQSLGQGLEFLIYFQGNSAPDKSGLPSDRFSAERTGGSVSTLTIQRTQQEDSAVYLCASSLENTGELFFGEGSRLTVL.

This clone was counted once. The CDR3 sequence: CASSIGYTF. In nucleotides, the CDR3 is TGTGCCAGTAGTATTGGCTACACCTTC. The J gene is TRBJ1-2, the V gene TRBV19; the D is unclear. Germline assignment: CDR1 LNHDA and CDR2 SQIVND (reference sequence). V was trimmed by 3 bases and J by 7 bases, leaving 0 bases between them. CDR3 length: 9 amino acids.

This clone was seen a single time. The chain joins TRBV5-8 to TRBJ1-4; 7 nucleotides line up with TRBD1. The CDR3 is 16 amino acids. CDR1 SGHTS and CDR2 YDEGEE come from the germline V gene. Unmatched junction bases numbered 9, after V lost 3 bases and J lost 4 bases. The CDR3 nucleotides read TGTGCCAGCAGCTCGGGCATGACAGGGTTTAATGAAAAACTGTTTTTT. Translation gives CASSSGMTGFNEKLFF.

This clone appeared once. The chain is built from TRBV29-1 and TRBJ2-7; maybe TRBD1 (6 bases). Germline lookup yields CDR1 SQVTM and CDR2 ANQGSEA. The CDR3 is made up of 14 amino acids. V was cut by 0 bases and J by 4 bases, with 13 bases left in between. The CDR3 loop is CSVEEDSTAYEQYF. CDR3 in DNA: TGCAGCGTTGAAGAGGACAGCACAGCTTACGAGCAGTACTTC.

The J gene is TRBJ2-1, the V gene TRBV7-3, with a possible D match to TRBD1 (6 bases). Germline V lookup: CDR1 SGHTA, CDR2 FQGTGA. This CDR3 has 15 residues. The V end was cut by 2 bases, the J end by 3 bases, with 11 bases between. In nucleotides, the CDR3 is TGTGCCAGCAGCTTAGTCCGGGACAACTACAATGAGCAGTTCTTC. As protein: CASSLVRDNYNEQFF.

This clone has just one count. This chain links TRBV7-8 with TRBJ1-1, with 12 bases fitting TRBD1. The CDR3 consists of 18 residues. V was pared by 10 bases and J by 1 base, with 16 bases of the junction left unmatched. Germline CDR1 reads SGHVS; CDR2 reads FQNEAQ. The CDR3 DNA sequence: TGTGCCACTTTCCCTAATGGGGACAGGGGGCGAGGGAACACTGAAGCTTTCTTT. As protein: CATFPNGDRGRGNTEAFF.

Concerning this clone: The same CDR3 also results from other DNA sequences found in this sample. V and J are TRBV28 and TRBJ2-7; the match to TRBD2 covers 9 bases. This CDR3 comprises 14 residues. The ends lost 6 bases at V and 2 bases at J; junction bases unmatched: 5. Germline loops: CDR1 MDHEN, CDR2 SYDVKM. The CDR3 is CASRLAGGPYEQYF. CDR3 nucleotide sequence: TGTGCCAGCAGACTAGCGGGCGGCCCCTACGAGCAGTACTTC. The variable domain in full, completed from reference TRBV28 and TRBJ2-7, reads DVKVTQSSRYLVKRTGEKVFLECVQDMDHENMFWYRQDPGLGLRLIYFSYDVKMKEKGDIPEGYSVSREKKERFSLILESASTNQTSMYLCASRLAGGPYEQYFGPGTRLTVT.

This sequence joins TRBV11-2 and TRBJ1-3; D uncertain. Trimming removed 0 bases at V and 0 bases at J, with 9 bases between. This CDR3 region has 16 residues. CDR1 is SGHAT and CDR2 is FQNNGV in the germline V gene. The CDR3 coding sequence is TGTGCCAGCAGCTTAGATGATTGGATCTCTGGAAACACCATATATTTT. Translation: CASSLDDWISGNTIYF.

In this sample, this clone turned up a few times. The chain recombines TRBV6-5 with TRBJ2-5; TRBD2 matches at 11 bases. This CDR3 contains 14 residues. Looked up from germline, CDR1 is MNHEY and CDR2 is SVGAGI. With 6 bases clipped from V and 5 bases from J, the junction kept 5 bases outside the gene matches. The CDR3 coding sequence is TGTGCCAGCAGGACTAGCGGGATAGGTGAGACCCAGTACTTC. It is translated as CASRTSGIGETQYF.

This clone was observed once. This chain connects TRBV28 to TRBJ1-2, with D maybe TRBD1 (6 bases). V lost 2 bases, J lost 1 base, and 8 bases lay in between. The CDR3 runs 14 residues. Germline values: CDR1 MDHEN, CDR2 SYDVKM. The CDR3 protein is CASSLPGVNYGYTF. The CDR3 DNA reads TGTGCCAGCAGTTTACCAGGGGTTAACTATGGCTACACCTTC.

This clone turned up a few times. CDR3 in amino acids: CASSSGSWGGNQPQHF. In DNA form, the CDR3 reads TGTGCCAGCAGTTCCGGTTCTTGGGGTGGTAATCAGCCCCAGCATTTT. The rearrangement links TRBV6-6 to TRBJ1-5; D is unresolved. Germline V gene data show CDR1 as MNHNY and CDR2 as SVGAGI (reference sequence). V dropped 4 bases and J dropped 4 bases, with 17 bases sitting between them. This CDR3 spans 16 amino acids.

The chain is built from TRBV7-3 and TRBJ1-1; 9 nucleotides line up with TRBD1. V shed 5 bases, J shed 9 bases, and the junction held 4 bases outside the gene matches. CDR1 SGHTA and CDR2 FQGTGA come from the germline V gene. CDR3 length: 12 amino acids. The CDR3, as DNA: TGTGCCAGCAGCCCCGGACAGGGGCAAGCTTTCTTT. This codes for CASSPGQGQAFF.

This chain joins TRBV11-2 and TRBJ2-7, with D perhaps TRBD1 (6 bases). The CDR3 is 15 amino acids. Trimming removed 1 base from V and 0 bases from J, with 10 bases in between. The germline CDR1 and CDR2 sequences are SGHAT and FQNNGV. The CDR3 DNA follows: TGTGCCAGCAGCTTAGGTGGGGGCTCCTCCTACGAGCAGTACTTC. It encodes CASSLGGGSSYEQYF.

V gene TRBV6-1 combines with J gene TRBJ1-2; no definite D call. The V gene lost 5 bases and the J gene lost 2 bases, with 15 bases spanning the gap. The CDR3 extends over 15 amino acids. Germline V gene data show CDR1 as MNHNS and CDR2 as SASEGT. The CDR3 sequence: CASSSRDPGNYGYTF. The CDR3 DNA reads TGTGCCAGCAGTTCCCGGGATCCGGGGAACTATGGCTACACCTTC.

The chain recombines TRBV29-1 with TRBJ1-2, with a possible D match to TRBD1 (5 bases). Trimming left V 6 bases short and J 3 bases short, with 11 bases between. Germline values: CDR1 SQVTM, CDR2 ANQGSEA. CDR3 size: 12 residues. The CDR3 DNA reads as TGCAGCGTCGGTGACAGCTACTATGGCTACACCTTC. It specifies CSVGDSYYGYTF.

This chain joins TRBV7-3 and TRBJ2-2, with D unresolved. The V gene's germline CDR1 is SGHTA and CDR2 FQGTGA. The CDR3 runs to 12 residues. Trimming took 6 bases from V and 7 from J, leaving 9 bases between them. The CDR3 region is CASSRYGGELFF. For the CDR3, the DNA is TGTGCCAGCAGTCGGTATGGCGGGGAGCTGTTTTTT. The whole variable domain, remainder taken from reference TRBV7-3 and TRBJ2-2, is GAGVSQTPSNKVTEKGKYVELRCDPISGHTALYWYRQSLGQGPEFLIYFQGTGAADDSGLPNDRFFAVRPEGSVSTLKIQRTERGDSAVYLCASSRYGGELFFGEGSRLTVL.

The rearrangement links TRBV29-1 to TRBJ2-7; 10 nucleotides line up with TRBD1. Germline V gene data show CDR1 as SQVTM and CDR2 as ANQGSEA. After removal of 6 bases from V and 6 bases from J, the junction contained 11 bases not matched to a gene. CDR3 length: 14 residues. DNA of the CDR3: TGCAGCGTCCTTGCCGGGACAGGGGTGGCCGAGCAGTACTTC. Translating it yields CSVLAGTGVAEQYF.

The CDR3 DNA follows: TGTGCCAGCAGCCTGGGGGCTCCCTACGAGCAGTACTTC. Its protein product is CASSLGAPYEQYF. The chain recombines TRBV27 with TRBJ2-7; the D gene is possibly TRBD1 (6 bases). The CDR3 loop spans 13 amino acids. V lost 6 bases and J lost 2, with 11 bases in between. Per germline, CDR1 MNHEY and CDR2 SMNVEV (reference sequence).

The table lists this clone with a few counts. The CDR3 sequence: CASSFVWEGLYEQYF. The CDR3 coding sequence is TGTGCCAGCAGCTTTGTGTGGGAGGGCCTCTACGAGCAGTACTTC. The chain carries TRBV7-8 and TRBJ2-7; 7 bases fit TRBD2. Germline V gene sequence: CDR1 SGHVS, CDR2 FQNEAQ. This CDR3 comprises 15 residues. After removal of 3 bases from V and 3 bases from J, the junction contained 8 bases not matched to a gene.

This clone occurred once. This CDR3 is also generated by other DNA sequences in the sample. The chain links TRBV5-1 to TRBJ1-1; 7 bases are shared with TRBD1. Germline V gene sequence: CDR1 SGHRS, CDR2 YFSETQ. The J segment lost 5 bases and the V segment lost 4 bases, leaving 5 bases of the junction unmatched. CDR3 length: 13 amino acids. CDR3 DNA: TGCGCCAGCAGCCTGGACAGGCTGACTGAAGCTTTCTTT. Residues: CASSLDRLTEAFF.

In this sample, this clone turned up a few times. As DNA, the CDR3 is TGTGCCAGCAGCCATGGACAGTACGGCACCATATATTTT. Translated, it gives CASSHGQYGTIYF. The chain has TRBV9 and TRBJ1-3, with D tentatively TRBD1 (6 bases). There are 13 residues in the CDR3. The ends were cut back, 4 bases at V and 9 bases at J, with 14 bases in the middle. From germline, CDR1 is SGDLS and CDR2 YYNGEE.